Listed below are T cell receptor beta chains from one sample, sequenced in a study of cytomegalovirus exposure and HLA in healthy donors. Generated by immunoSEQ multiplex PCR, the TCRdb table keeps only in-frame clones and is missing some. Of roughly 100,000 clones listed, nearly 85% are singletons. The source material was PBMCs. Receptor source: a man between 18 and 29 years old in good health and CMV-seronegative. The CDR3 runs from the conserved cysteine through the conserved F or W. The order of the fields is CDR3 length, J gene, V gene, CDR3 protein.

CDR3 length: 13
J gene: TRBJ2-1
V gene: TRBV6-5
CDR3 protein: CASSIVGPNEQFF

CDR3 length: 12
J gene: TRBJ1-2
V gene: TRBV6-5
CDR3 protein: CASTGGNYGYTF

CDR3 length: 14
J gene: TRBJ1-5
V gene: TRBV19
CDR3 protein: CASSSQGWDQPQHF

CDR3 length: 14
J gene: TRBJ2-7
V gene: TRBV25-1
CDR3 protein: CASSVSPGSYEQYF

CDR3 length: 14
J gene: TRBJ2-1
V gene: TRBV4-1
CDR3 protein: CASSQELAPGEQFF

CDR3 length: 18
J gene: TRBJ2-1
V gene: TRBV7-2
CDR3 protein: CASSSGGTSKRSYNEQFF

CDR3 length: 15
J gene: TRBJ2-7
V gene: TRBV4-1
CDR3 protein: CASSHGTSSYHEQYF

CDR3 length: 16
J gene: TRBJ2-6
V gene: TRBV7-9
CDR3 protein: CAIGRQNHLGANVLTF

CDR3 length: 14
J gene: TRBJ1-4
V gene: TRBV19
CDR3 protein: CASSIGQRHEKLFF

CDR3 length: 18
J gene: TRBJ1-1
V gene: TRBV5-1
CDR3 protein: CASSLTQPTALMNTEAFF

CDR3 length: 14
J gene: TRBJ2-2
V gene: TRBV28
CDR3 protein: CASSTGQGTGELFF

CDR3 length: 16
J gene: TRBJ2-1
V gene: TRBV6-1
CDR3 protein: CASSDASGIRYNEQFF

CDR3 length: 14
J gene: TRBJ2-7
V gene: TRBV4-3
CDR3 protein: CASSRSLREHEQYF

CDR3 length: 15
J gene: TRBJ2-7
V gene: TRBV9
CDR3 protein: CASSPGAGGPYEQYF

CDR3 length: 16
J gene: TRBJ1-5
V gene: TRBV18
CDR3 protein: CASSPSDGSSNQPQHF

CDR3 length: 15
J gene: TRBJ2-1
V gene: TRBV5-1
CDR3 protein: CASSGGTGFYNEQFF

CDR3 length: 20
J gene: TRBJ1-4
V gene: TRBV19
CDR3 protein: CASSTTLGGQGLTTNEKLFF